The clone carrying this TCR beta chain was observed many times. The antigen is unknown. The data were obtained in a study of T-cell reconstitution after alpha-beta-depleted transplantation in children. Regarding the study as a whole: Certain patients had high TCRbeta diversity at day 60, and it came from recipient T cells and thymic progenitors that survived. Two months or so post-transplant, alpha-beta T cells reportedly derived from several hundred expanded graft clones. Newly made T cells mostly supplied T-cell counts and diversity one year after transplant.

The CDR3 contains 15 residues. V lost 6 bases and J 0 bases, leaving 11 bases between the germline ends. Researchers prepared the TCRbeta library using unique molecular identifiers, the study reports. MiXCR, run by TCRdb on the PCR reads, gives a single entry per CDR3 protein. The repertoire holds around 270,000 distinct CDR3 sequences, with around 9.1% as singletons. V usage is TRBV12-3 or TRBV12-4 and J usage is TRBJ1-4; D unresolved. The receptor was derived from a boy in the first two years of life with acute myeloid leukemia, due to receive a stem cell transplant. The material was PBMCs, obtained before TCRalphabeta/CD19-depleted stem cell transplant. The CDR3 loop reads CASRSKATTNEKLFF. Written as DNA, the CDR3 is TGTGCCAGCAGATCTAAAGCAACAACTAATGAAAAACTGTTTTTT.